The clone carrying this T cell receptor (beta chain) has just a few counts. Antigen: not known. V was cut by 7 bases and J by 3 bases, with 7 bases left in between. The germline CDR1 and CDR2 sequences are SQVTM and ANQGSEA. The CDR3 extends over 11 amino acids. This specimen comes from a study of T cells after yellow fever vaccination. Overall study results and limits: Boosting was followed by the reappearance of most primary-vaccination clones (about 96% CD4, about 88% CD8).

A 5'RACE template-switching step, the method used to make TCR cDNA, added a universal primer site and UMIs. TCRdb ran MiXCR on the 5' RACE reads and lists one entry per CDR3 protein. The sample holds 150,000 to 200,000 distinct CDR3 sequences, roughly 9.6% seen once. This TCR was sampled from a young man who received the YFV17D yellow fever vaccine. This sequence joins TRBV29-1 and TRBJ1-3; D unresolved. The starting material was CD8+ T cells sorted from PBMCs, obtained 15 days after the yellow fever booster vaccination. This CDR3 is CSARDGNTIYF. The CDR3 region has the DNA TGCAGCGCGAGGGATGGAAACACCATATATTTT.